One sample yielded the 27 T cell receptor beta chains listed below, sequenced in a study of blood T cells in healthy people across ages. A second PCR, run for roughly 7 to 12 cycles, used a sample-barcoded 5' primer plus a J-beta primer mix. TCRdb redid the calling of the 5' RACE reads with MiXCR, one entry per CDR3 protein. Of 500,000 to 650,000 distinct CDR3 sequences listed, roughly a quarter are singletons. These same data were also listed under a study on T cells of mothers and their children.

The sequenced material came from blood. The receptors derive from a boy between 2 and 10 years old in good health.

In its sample, this clonotype was seen once. The rearrangement uses TRBV9 and TRBJ2-5; D might be TRBD1 or TRBD2, each matching 7 bases. V shed 3 bases and J shed 0 bases, with 18 bases lying between them. CDR1 is SGDLS, CDR2 YYNGEE, per germline. This CDR3 has 17 amino acids. CDR3 protein: CASSAPRQGGNQETQYF. CDR3 bases: TGTGCCAGCAGCGCCCCACGACAGGGAGGGAACCAAGAGACCCAGTACTTC. The full variable domain, in which reference TRBV9 and TRBJ2-5 provide the parts outside the CDR3, is DSGVTQTPKHLITATGQRVTLRCSPRSGDLSVYWYQQSLDQGLQFLIQYYNGEERAKGNILERFSAQQFPDLHSELNLSSLELGDSALYFCASSAPRQGGNQETQYFGPGTRLLVL.

This clonotype was found a few times. The CDR3 loop reads CASSLPPTSVYNEQFF. Here the CDR3 DNA reads TGCGCCAGCAGCTTGCCCCCGACTAGCGTTTACAATGAGCAGTTCTTC. The chain uses TRBV5-1 and TRBJ2-5; 8 nucleotides align to TRBD2. The closer fit of TRBJ2-1 to the DNA end suggests the J call may be wrong. Germline V gene sequence: CDR1 SGHRS, CDR2 YFSETQ. There are 16 residues in the CDR3.

This clonotype came up a few times. The chain is built from TRBV20-1 and TRBJ2-5; 14 bases match TRBD2. V dropped 0 bases and J dropped 2; count of bases not matched to a gene: 8. The CDR3 is 18 residues long. CDR1 and CDR2 from the germline V gene are DFQATT and SNEGSKA (reference sequence). The CDR3 region is CSARDYGLAGGTQETQYF. The CDR3 bases are TGCAGTGCTAGAGATTACGGACTAGCGGGAGGAACACAAGAGACCCAGTACTTC.

The V gene is TRBV7-2, the J gene TRBJ2-7; 10 bases are shared with TRBD2. CDR1 SGHTA and CDR2 FQGNSA come from the germline V gene. The ends lost 1 base at V and 6 bases at J; junction bases unmatched: 9. CDR3 size: 16 residues. The CDR3 DNA reads TGTGCCAGCAGCTTAGAAAGCGGGGGGGCCTCTCGCGAGCAGTACTTC. It translates to CASSLESGGASREQYF.

The chain carries TRBV29-1 and TRBJ1-3; D not certain. The V gene lost 2 bases and the J gene lost 0 bases, with 5 bases spanning the gap. Germline CDR1 reads SQVTM; CDR2 reads ANQGSEA. The CDR3 length is 13 residues. The CDR3 is CSVEMDSGNTIYF. The DNA for the CDR3 is TGCAGCGTTGAAATGGACTCTGGAAACACCATATATTTT.

This clonotype was counted a few times. The chain combines TRBV12-5 with TRBJ2-5; 7 bases are a match to TRBD1. The DNA end lines up better with TRBJ2-7; the J call may be wrong. Per the germline V gene, CDR1 is LGHNT and CDR2 is FRNRAP. This CDR3 comprises 17 residues. The CDR3 DNA reads as TGTGCTAGTGGTTGGACACGGGACAGCCGTTTAATCTACGAGCAGTACTTC. As protein: CASGWTRDSRLIYEQYF.

This clonotype was counted only a few times. The chain couples TRBV11-2 to TRBJ2-7; no clear D. The J call is uncertain, as TRBJ2-5 better fits the DNA end. The CDR3 has 15 residues. CDR1 SGHAT and CDR2 FQNNGV come from the germline V gene. CDR3 sequence reads: CASSLRLVLAETQYF. CDR3 DNA: TGTGCCAGCAGCTTAAGGCTAGTATTGGCAGAGACCCAGTACTTC.

The table lists this clonotype with a few counts. J is TRBJ1-2 and V is TRBV7-9; TRBD1 is a possible D gene (5 bases). The CDR3 totals 13 residues. The V end was cut by 4 bases, the J end by 5 bases, with 11 bases between. Germline lookup yields CDR1 SEHNR and CDR2 FQNEAQ (reference sequence). Here the CDR3 reads CASSSSGFYGYTF. For the CDR3, the DNA is TGTGCCAGCAGCTCCTCAGGGTTTTATGGCTACACCTTC.

This clonotype was observed a few times. This chain links TRBV29-1 with TRBJ1-4, with unresolved D. The ends were cut back, 7 bases at V and 4 bases at J, with 13 bases in the middle. This CDR3 is 13 amino acids long. Germline CDR1 and CDR2: SQVTM and ANQGSEA. The CDR3 loop reads CSARGRFNEKLFF. Written as DNA, the CDR3 is TGCAGCGCACGAGGGAGGTTTAATGAAAAACTGTTTTTT.

The V call is TRBV7-8, the J call TRBJ2-5; D remains ambiguous. The J call is doubtful: the DNA matches TRBJ2-7 better. The germline V gene encodes CDR1 SGHVS and CDR2 FQNEAQ. The CDR3 is 15 amino acids. The CDR3: CASSLVYKQTYEQYF. The CDR3 DNA follows: TGTGCCAGCAGCTTAGTTTATAAACAGACCTACGAGCAGTACTTC.

The gene calls are TRBV20-1 and TRBJ2-5; 8 positions agree with TRBD2. This CDR3 region has 14 residues. Germline V gene lookup returns CDR1 DFQATT and CDR2 SNEGSKA (reference sequence). J lost 4 bases, V lost 6 bases, and 10 bases had no gene match. The CDR3 nucleotides read TGCAGTGCCCTAACTAGCGGAGAAGGAGAGACCCAGTACTTC. This codes for CSALTSGEGETQYF.

This rearrangement joins TRBV28 to TRBJ2-3, with D perhaps matching TRBD1 or TRBD2 (5 bases each). This CDR3 spans 13 amino acids. CDR1 MDHEN and CDR2 SYDVKM come from the germline V gene. V dropped 5 bases and J dropped 7 bases, with 13 bases sitting between them. As DNA, the CDR3 is TGTGCCAGCAGTCCCCCGGGACCTTATACGCAGTATTTT. It encodes CASSPPGPYTQYF.

This clonotype appeared a few times. The V and J genes are TRBV6-5 and TRBJ1-2; weak D call: TRBD1 (5 bases). V dropped 5 bases and J dropped 0 bases, with 7 bases sitting between them. The length of the CDR3 is 13 residues. Looked up from germline, CDR1 is MNHEY and CDR2 is SVGAGI. The CDR3 here is CASSRTPNYGYTF. Written as DNA, the CDR3 is TGTGCCAGCAGTCGGACACCTAACTATGGCTACACCTTC.

Concerning this clonotype itself: The junction and the germline gene differ at one end; a read error may be behind it. The rearrangement uses TRBV13 and TRBJ2-5; D call uncertain. Germline V gives CDR1 PRHDT, CDR2 FYEKMQ (reference sequence). This CDR3 is 13 amino acids long. CDR3: CASGPYGVETQYF. CDR3 sequence (DNA): TGTGCCAGCGGACCATATGGGGTGGAGACCCAATACTTC. Filled out from reference TRBV13 and TRBJ2-5, the complete variable domain reads AAGVIQSPRHLIKEKRETATLKCYPIPRHDTVYWYQQGPGQDPQFLISFYEKMQSDKGSIPDRFSAQQFSDYHSELNMSSLELGDSALYFCASGPYGVETQYFGPGTRLLVL.

A few counts support this clonotype. This chain joins TRBV30 and TRBJ2-3, with 9 bases identical to TRBD1. There are 15 residues in the CDR3. The J segment lost 6 bases and the V segment lost 3 bases, leaving 10 bases of the junction unmatched. Germline CDR1 and CDR2: GTSNPN and SVGIG (reference sequence). CDR3 bases: TGTGCCTGGAGGGGGGACAGGGAGCCCCGGGATACGCAGTATTTT. Protein sequence: CAWRGDREPRDTQYF. Filled out from reference TRBV30 and TRBJ2-3, the complete variable domain reads SQTIHQWPATLVQPVGSPLSLECTVEGTSNPNLYWYRQAAGRGLQLLFYSVGIGQISSEVPQNLSASRPQDRQFILSSKKLLLSDSGFYLCAWRGDREPRDTQYFGPGTRLTVL.

The sample holds a few counts of this clonotype. The CDR3 loop is CASSGQGNSNQPQHF. CDR3 DNA sequence: TGTGCCAGCAGCGGACAGGGTAACTCTAATCAGCCCCAGCATTTT. This chain connects TRBV2 to TRBJ1-5, with 8 bases aligning to TRBD1. Losses at the gene ends were 6 bases for V and 4 bases for J; bases not matched to a gene: 8. The CDR3 consists of 15 residues. CDR1 and CDR2 (germline): SNHLY, FYNNEI.

This clonotype was seen only a few times. Relative to the germline gene, one junction end is altered; a read error may explain this. The chain couples TRBV5-1 to TRBJ1-2, with a possible D match to TRBD1 (6 bases). Germline CDR1 is SGHRS and CDR2 is YFSETQ. The CDR3 length is 15 residues. CDR3 region: CASSLRVGGGYGCTF. As DNA, the CDR3 is TGCGCCAGCAGCCTCCGAGTCGGGGGCGGATATGGCTGCACCTTC.

This clonotype was seen a handful of times. The J gene is TRBJ2-1, the V gene TRBV6-5; TRBD2 agrees at 8 bases. The CDR3 covers 13 residues. Germline V gene lookup returns CDR1 MNHEY and CDR2 SVGAGI. V dropped 5 bases and J dropped 12; count of bases not matched to a gene: 9. CDR3 DNA sequence: TGTGCCAGCAGTGGAATAGCGGGAACCAGGCAGTTCTTC. It yields the protein CASSGIAGTRQFF.

This clonotype came up many times. V and J are TRBV29-1 and TRBJ2-6; D not certain. The CDR3 totals 14 residues. The V end lost 4 bases, the J end lost 0 bases, and 7 bases lay between the germline ends. The V gene's germline CDR1 is SQVTM and CDR2 ANQGSEA. The CDR3 protein is CSVGGDSGANVLTF. CDR3 nucleotides: TGCAGCGTTGGGGGTGACTCTGGGGCCAACGTCCTGACTTTC. The full variable domain, completed using reference TRBV29-1 and TRBJ2-6, is SAVISQKPSRDICQRGTSLTIQCQVDSQVTMMFWYRQQPGQSLTLIATANQGSEATYESGFVIDKFPISRPNLTFSTLTVSNMSPEDSSIYLCSVGGDSGANVLTFGAGSRLTVL.

The sample holds one count of this clonotype. This chain uses TRBV5-1 with TRBJ2-2; the D gene is possibly TRBD1 (6 bases). The CDR3 has 14 amino acids. Germline CDR1 reads SGHRS; CDR2 reads YFSETQ. V lost 5 bases and J 7 bases, leaving 15 bases between the germline ends. The CDR3 protein is CASRSTPGDGELFF. In DNA, the CDR3 is TGCGCCAGCAGGTCGACCCCAGGGGACGGGGAGCTGTTTTTT.

This clonotype was detected a few times. V gene TRBV4-1 combines with J gene TRBJ2-5; TRBD2 agrees at 8 bases. V was pared by 0 bases and J by 5 bases, with 5 bases of the junction left unmatched. This CDR3 spans 15 amino acids. The germline V gene has CDR1 MGHRA and CDR2 YSYEKL. CDR3 region: CASSQEGLVVETQYF. In DNA, the CDR3 is TGCGCCAGCAGCCAAGAGGGACTAGTGGTGGAGACCCAGTACTTC.

The rearrangement uses TRBV7-2 and TRBJ1-2; maybe TRBD1 (6 bases). Germline CDR1 SGHTA, CDR2 FQGNSA. Trimming left V 4 bases short and J 4 bases short, with 16 bases between. This CDR3 is 15 amino acids long. The CDR3 is CASSSFGGKGYGYTF. For the CDR3, the DNA is TGTGCCAGCAGCTCTTTTGGGGGCAAGGGCTATGGCTACACCTTC.

This clonotype showed up just a few times. V gene TRBV29-1 combines with J gene TRBJ2-1; D is ambiguous. Germline V lookup: CDR1 SQVTM, CDR2 ANQGSEA. V was pared by 4 bases and J by 2 bases, with 12 bases between. This CDR3 is built from 14 residues. CDR3 bases: TGCAGCGTTGTTTCGCCACCTCCCTACAATGAGCAGTTCTTC. This sequence encodes CSVVSPPPYNEQFF.

The table lists this clonotype with a few counts. One end of the junction fails to match germline, which may point to a read error. The chain couples TRBV6-4 to TRBJ2-5; D possibly corresponds to TRBD2 (5 bases). Germline V lookup: CDR1 MRHNA, CDR2 SNTAGT. This CDR3 is built from 9 residues. CDR3 residues: CASSDEGDF. For the CDR3, the DNA is TGTGCCAGCAGTGACGAGGGTGACTTC.

This clonotype has just a few counts. The chain employs TRBV2 and TRBJ2-5; D may be TRBD1 or TRBD2 (5 bases each). Germline loops: CDR1 SNHLY, CDR2 FYNNEI. The CDR3 has 13 amino acids. V shed 9 bases and J shed 0 bases, with 11 bases lying between them. CDR3 in amino acids: CASTPGHQETQYF. The CDR3 DNA sequence: TGTGCCAGTACGCCGGGACACCAAGAGACCCAGTACTTC.

This chain uses TRBV2 with TRBJ2-5; 7 bases are a match to TRBD1. The CDR3 is 15 residues long. Trimming cost V 6 bases and J 2 bases; bases outside gene matches: 9. Germline V gene data show CDR1 as SNHLY and CDR2 as FYNNEI. The CDR3 loop reads CASRTSQGVQETQYF. The CDR3 DNA reads TGTGCCAGCAGGACAAGCCAGGGGGTTCAAGAGACCCAGTACTTC.

The chain links TRBV9 to TRBJ2-4; no clear D. There are 11 residues in the CDR3. V was clipped by 0 bases and J by 8 bases, with 3 bases between them. Germline V gene sequence: CDR1 SGDLS, CDR2 YYNGEE. CDR3 residues: CASSVDDIQYF. For the CDR3, the DNA is TGTGCCAGCAGCGTAGATGACATTCAGTACTTC. Full variable domain (outside the CDR3, taken from reference TRBV9 and TRBJ2-4): DSGVTQTPKHLITATGQRVTLRCSPRSGDLSVYWYQQSLDQGLQFLIQYYNGEERAKGNILERFSAQQFPDLHSELNLSSLELGDSALYFCASSVDDIQYFGAGTRLSVL.